This entry is about one T cell receptor (beta chain). Its antigen remains unidentified. This specimen belongs to a study of cytomegalovirus exposure and HLA in healthy donors. Regarding the study as a whole: TCR beta sequences reportedly predicted the HLA-A and HLA-B alleles of most subjects accurately.

Unmatched junction bases numbered 11, after V lost 3 bases and J lost 0 bases. CDR1 LNHDA and CDR2 SQIVND come from the germline V gene (reference sequence). The CDR3 spans 18 residues. PCR involved 60 Vbeta and 13 Jbeta primers. Profiling relied on immunoSEQ multiplex PCR, and the TCRdb table lists in-frame clones only, not all of them. The sample contains about 210,000 clones, about four fifths of which appear only once. Likely unrecorded immune exposures existed in these nominally healthy donors. The V and J genes are TRBV19 and TRBJ2-3; TRBD1 matches at 8 bases. This clonotype was obtained from a man in his forties in good health and CMV-seropositive. Sequencing input: PBMCs. The CDR3: CASSIRAGGLTSTDTQYF. CDR3 bases: TGTGCCAGTAGTATTCGGGCAGGGGGCTTAACTAGCACAGATACGCAGTATTTT.